The text below deals with one T cell receptor beta chain. Primers: 60 Vbeta forward and 13 Jbeta reverse. The repertoire was sequenced with immunoSEQ multiplex PCR; TCRdb's copy has only in-frame clones and lacks some. The sample includes 70,000 to 90,000 clones, more than 70% of them seen just once. The sample belongs to a study of cytomegalovirus exposure and HLA in healthy donors. Germline lookup yields CDR1 LGHNT and CDR2 FRNRAP. The CDR3 sequence is 15 residues long. V lost 1 base, J lost 4 bases, and 3 bases stayed unmatched. The sequence came from a man in his 60s in good health and CMV-seronegative. V is TRBV12-5 and J is TRBJ1-5, with 8 bases lining up with TRBD1. The specimen was PBMCs. The CDR3 coding sequence is TGTGCTAGTGGTTTGGACGACAGGGGTAATCAGCCCCAGCATTTT. Amino acids: CASGLDDRGNQPQHF.